The 31 T cell receptor beta chains given below trace back to one sample, sequenced in a study of radiotherapy plus CTLA-4 blockade in lung cancer (dated by TCRdb to between 2017 and 2018). The library came from the immunoSEQ multiplex PCR assay. The immuneACCESS repertoire file appears here via TCRdb, limited to in-frame rearrangements. These files lack a portion of the clones; in checked studies, under half of the deficit traces to unresolved V genes, and the cause of the others is not known. In all, the sample holds about 45,000 clones, and roughly four fifths of those were seen once. The leading ten clones occupy 8.3% of the sample. Sequencing was performed on peripheral blood, taken from a patient treated with radiotherapy plus ipilimumab. Every receptor here comes from a human donor with non-small cell lung cancer who had stable disease on radiotherapy plus ipilimumab.

The V call is TRBV6-1, the J call TRBJ1-3; no clear D gene. The ends were cut back, 4 bases at V and 0 bases at J, with 7 bases in the middle. CDR3 size: 14 residues. Germline CDR1 MNHNS, CDR2 SASEGT. The CDR3 coding sequence is TGTGCCAGCAGTGTGAAGGACTCTGGAAACACCATATATTTT. It codes for CASSVKDSGNTIYF.

The chain joins TRBV27 to TRBJ2-1; D unresolved. V lost 7 bases and J 0 bases, leaving 13 bases between the germline ends. CDR3 length equals 15 residues. Germline lookup yields CDR1 MNHEY and CDR2 SMNVEV (reference sequence). DNA of the CDR3: TGTGCCAGCACCATAAGCCAGAGCTCCTACAATGAGCAGTTCTTC. Its translation is CASTISQSSYNEQFF.

This clone was counted between two and nine times. The J gene is TRBJ1-1, the V gene TRBV7-9, with D unclear. CDR1 is SEHNR and CDR2 is FQNEAQ in the germline V gene (reference sequence). This CDR3 contains 14 residues. V shed 5 bases and J shed 1 base, with 11 bases lying between them. CDR3 region: CASSANSWNTEAFF. CDR3 sequence (DNA): TGTGCCAGCAGCGCCAATTCCTGGAACACTGAAGCTTTCTTT.

The V and J genes are TRBV27 and TRBJ1-4; weak D call: TRBD1 (5 bases). The germline V gene encodes CDR1 MNHEY and CDR2 SMNVEV (reference sequence). The CDR3 contains 17 residues. Between the trimmed V and J ends, which lost 3 bases and 4 bases, there was a span of 18 bases. For the CDR3, the DNA is TGTGCCAGCAGTTTGAACGGAAACAGGCTGCTTAATGAAAAACTGTTTTTT. Translating it yields CASSLNGNRLLNEKLFF.

CDR3 sequence: CASSLTPGTYGYTF. Here the CDR3 DNA reads TGTGCCAGCAGCCTCACCCCCGGGACCTATGGCTACACCTTC. The chain uses TRBV11-2 and TRBJ1-2, with D tentatively TRBD1 (5 bases). The V gene lost 5 bases and the J gene lost 4 bases, with 14 bases spanning the gap. CDR3 size: 14 residues. The germline CDR1 and CDR2 sequences are SGHAT and FQNNGV.

CDR3 sequence (DNA): TGTGCCAGCTCACCGGGACAGGGGGTTTTTTATGGCTACACCTTC. Translation: CASSPGQGVFYGYTF. V and J are TRBV18 and TRBJ1-2, with TRBD1 matching over 11 bases. Germline loops: CDR1 KGHSH, CDR2 LQKENI. CDR3 length equals 15 residues. Trimming cost V 3 bases and J 5 bases; bases outside gene matches: 5.

The CDR3 here is CASSFLVGWVTEAFF. The CDR3 DNA sequence: TGTGCCAGCAGCTTCCTAGTGGGGTGGGTGACTGAAGCTTTCTTT. The chain joins TRBV7-9 to TRBJ1-1; no reliable D call. Germline CDR1 reads SEHNR; CDR2 reads FQNEAQ (reference sequence). V was clipped by 3 bases and J by 5 bases, with 16 bases between them. The length of the CDR3 is 15 residues.

The chain combines TRBV10-3 with TRBJ2-5; unclear D gene. The CDR3 consists of 16 residues. V gave up 0 bases and J gave up 1 base, with 12 bases separating them. Germline-derived CDR1 and CDR2 are ENHRY and SYGVKD. In DNA, the CDR3 is TGTGCCATCAGTGAGTCGTTTCTTCCAGGCCAAGAGACCCAGTACTTC. It yields the protein CAISESFLPGQETQYF.

The chain employs TRBV6-1 and TRBJ1-1; 9 bases are a match to TRBD1. Germline values: CDR1 MNHNS, CDR2 SASEGT. This CDR3 spans 14 amino acids. V lost 6 bases, J lost 4 bases, and 6 bases stayed unmatched. CDR3 protein: CASSRRDRATEAFF. CDR3 coding DNA: TGTGCCAGCAGCCGCCGGGACAGGGCCACTGAAGCTTTCTTT.

The chain links TRBV5-5 to TRBJ2-2; 9 bases line up with TRBD2. Germline lookup yields CDR1 SGHKS and CDR2 YYEKEE (reference sequence). J was trimmed by 0 bases and V by 4 bases; bases with no gene match: 7. The CDR3 runs to 17 residues. As DNA, the CDR3 is TGTGCCAGCAGCACCCTAAGCGGGGGGCCGAACACCGGGGAGCTGTTTTTT. The encoded protein is CASSTLSGGPNTGELFF.

By proportion, this clone is medium-sized (0.01 to 0.1%). The V call is TRBV5-1, the J call TRBJ2-2; D is uncertain. CDR1 and CDR2 (germline): SGHRS, YFSETQ. This CDR3 is built from 13 residues. The V end was cut by 0 bases, the J end by 5 bases, with 5 bases between. In DNA form, the CDR3 reads TGCGCCAGCAGCTTGGCCCCTACCGGGGAGCTGTTTTTT. Translated: CASSLAPTGELFF.

This clone is medium-sized (0.01 to 0.1%). This chain uses TRBV4-2 with TRBJ1-6, with TRBD1 matching 9 bases. Looked up from germline, CDR1 is LGHNA and CDR2 is YNFKEQ. The CDR3 runs 15 residues. The trim removed 7 bases at V and 3 bases at J, leaving 4 bases unmatched. CDR3 protein: CASTKDRGYNSPLHF. The CDR3 DNA reads as TGTGCCAGCACAAAGGACAGGGGCTATAATTCACCCCTCCACTTT.

The rearrangement joins TRBV27 to TRBJ1-6; D gene unclear. The V end lost 3 bases, the J end lost 9 bases, and 9 bases lay between the germline ends. Germline loops: CDR1 MNHEY, CDR2 SMNVEV (reference sequence). CDR3 length: 13 amino acids. The CDR3 region is CASSLAGSSPLHF. The CDR3 region has the DNA TGTGCCAGCAGTTTGGCTGGGAGTTCACCCCTCCACTTT.

The chain couples TRBV18 to TRBJ2-7; 7 bases match TRBD1. Per germline, CDR1 KGHSH and CDR2 LQKENI. J was trimmed by 6 bases and V by 0 bases; bases with no gene match: 8. The CDR3 loop spans 15 amino acids. The CDR3 DNA reads TGTGCCAGCTCACCACCAGCAGGGGGATGGGGCGAGCAGTACTTC. This codes for CASSPPAGGWGEQYF. Looking up the rest from reference TRBV18 and TRBJ2-7 gives the full variable domain: NAGVMQNPRHLVRRRGQEARLRCSPMKGHSHVYWYRQLPEEGLKFMVYLQKENIIDESGMPKERFSAEFPKEGPSILRIQQVVRGDSAAYFCASSPPAGGWGEQYFGPGTRLTVT.

The chain recombines TRBV9 with TRBJ2-3; possibly TRBD1 for D (6 bases). V dropped 1 base and J dropped 4 bases, with 10 bases sitting between them. The length of the CDR3 is 14 residues. CDR1 and CDR2 (germline): SGDLS, YYNGEE. The DNA for the CDR3 is TGTGCCAGCAGCGTAAGCAGGGGCGCAGATACGCAGTATTTT. Encoded protein: CASSVSRGADTQYF.

V usage is TRBV2 and J usage is TRBJ2-5, with D perhaps matching TRBD1 or TRBD2 (5 bases each). Looked up from germline, CDR1 is SNHLY and CDR2 is FYNNEI. This CDR3 is built from 14 residues. Trimming cost V 7 bases and J 2 bases, with 14 bases left between them. The CDR3 DNA reads TGTGCCAGCACCTCGGGACGGAATCAAGAGACCCAGTACTTC. It encodes CASTSGRNQETQYF.

The rearrangement links TRBV4-3 to TRBJ1-1; 12 bases line up with TRBD1. Trimming cost V 1 base and J 1 base; bases outside gene matches: 4. CDR1 and CDR2 from the germline V gene are LGHNA and YSLEER. This CDR3 has 17 residues. CDR3 coding DNA: TGCGCCAGCAGCCAAGGGGACAGGGGGCTGGGGAACACTGAAGCTTTCTTT. It translates to CASSQGDRGLGNTEAFF.

The chain is built from TRBV15 and TRBJ1-2; D is perhaps TRBD1 (6 bases). V shed 5 bases and J shed 3 bases, with 19 bases lying between them. The V gene's germline CDR1 is LNHNV and CDR2 YYDKDF (reference sequence). The CDR3 has 16 residues. The CDR3 spells CATSDSLRGSDYGYTF. CDR3 DNA sequence: TGTGCCACCAGCGATTCCTTAAGGGGGAGTGACTATGGCTACACCTTC.

The chain's CDR3 is CASSILSGGQVEKLFF. As DNA, the CDR3 is TGTGCCAGTAGTATATTGTCAGGCGGGCAGGTGGAAAAACTGTTTTTT. The V call is TRBV19, the J call TRBJ1-4; D gene unclear. This CDR3 has 16 amino acids. The V and J ends lost 2 bases and 8 bases respectively, with 18 bases between them. Germline V CDR1 and CDR2: LNHDA, SQIVND (reference sequence).

The V call is TRBV6-6, the J call TRBJ1-5, with D hard to call. This CDR3 comprises 15 residues. V shed 5 bases and J shed 10 bases, with 21 bases lying between them. Germline V gene lookup returns CDR1 MNHNY and CDR2 SVGAGI (reference sequence). CDR3 sequence (DNA): TGTGCCAGCAGTCATCTACAGCCTCCCCCCGGTCCCCAGCATTTT. Its translation: CASSHLQPPPGPQHF.

The chain recombines TRBV11-3 with TRBJ2-5, with 15 bases aligning to TRBD2. V dropped 8 bases and J dropped 5; count of bases not matched to a gene: 9. In germline, CDR1 is SGHNT, CDR2 YENEEA. There are 16 residues in the CDR3. The CDR3 sequence is CASAQGTSGGYETQYF. DNA for the CDR3: TGTGCCAGCGCGCAGGGGACTAGCGGGGGGTATGAGACCCAGTACTTC.

The V and J genes are TRBV5-1 and TRBJ1-1, with D tentatively TRBD1 (6 bases). This CDR3 spans 13 amino acids. CDR1 and CDR2 (germline): SGHRS, YFSETQ. The germline V and J ends were trimmed by 6 bases and 5 bases, with 14 bases remaining between them. Here the CDR3 reads CASTRDTGTEAFF. DNA for the CDR3: TGCGCCAGCACCCGGGACACAGGGACTGAAGCTTTCTTT.

This chain links TRBV7-2 with TRBJ2-2, with a weak D call TRBD2 (7 bases). The CDR3 runs 16 residues. Germline values: CDR1 SGHTA, CDR2 FQGNSA. Trimming took off 5 bases at V and 7 bases at J, with 20 bases between the two ends. The CDR3: CASSPPGGAYNGELFF. The CDR3 DNA follows: TGTGCCAGCAGCCCGCCTGGGGGGGCCTATAACGGGGAGCTGTTTTTT.

This clone came up a few times. This chain uses TRBV5-8 with TRBJ2-3; tentative D call: TRBD1 (5 bases). This CDR3 region has 18 residues. The V gene's germline CDR1 is SGHTS and CDR2 YDEGEE. Trimming cost V 2 bases and J 0 bases, with 19 bases left between them. CDR3 loop: CASSFQGATYSSTDTQYF. The CDR3 DNA reads as TGTGCCAGCAGCTTCCAAGGGGCGACCTATTCTAGCACAGATACGCAGTATTTT.

The J gene is TRBJ1-1, the V gene TRBV29-1; 10 positions match TRBD1. CDR3 length equals 16 residues. CDR1 and CDR2 (germline): SQVTM, ANQGSEA. J lost 5 bases, V lost 5 bases, and 14 bases had no gene match. CDR3 coding DNA: TGCAGCGTTACCGGGACAGGGGTGATCGTCGGGACTGAAGCTTTCTTT. It translates to CSVTGTGVIVGTEAFF.

The chain carries TRBV6-4 and TRBJ2-2; possibly TRBD1 for D (6 bases). The CDR3 has 14 residues. CDR1 and CDR2 from the germline V gene are MRHNA and SNTAGT. V was pared by 0 bases and J by 5 bases, with 7 bases between. CDR3 region: CASSDSGGTGELFF. CDR3 DNA: TGTGCCAGCAGTGACTCAGGGGGAACCGGGGAGCTGTTTTTT.

This clone has only a few counts. The chain carries TRBV18 and TRBJ1-4; 7 bases line up with TRBD1. The CDR3 is 14 residues long. V lost 3 bases, J lost 5 bases, and 3 bases stayed unmatched. Germline V gene lookup returns CDR1 KGHSH and CDR2 LQKENI. The CDR3 region has the DNA TGTGCCAGCTCACCCGACAGGGCGAATGAAAAACTGTTTTTT. This translates into CASSPDRANEKLFF.

The V and J genes are TRBV5-1 and TRBJ1-1; D not certain. The germline gives CDR1 SGHRS, CDR2 YFSETQ. The CDR3 totals 14 residues. Trimming stripped 3 bases from V and 0 bases from J, with 9 bases between. The CDR3: CASSSRTLNTEAFF. The CDR3 DNA follows: TGCGCCAGCAGCTCCCGGACCTTGAACACTGAAGCTTTCTTT.

In its sample, this clone was seen a few times. This chain joins TRBV5-1 and TRBJ1-1; D is unresolved. V was cut by 0 bases and J by 1 base, with 7 bases left in between. Germline CDR1 SGHRS, CDR2 YFSETQ. This CDR3 contains 14 residues. This CDR3 reads CASSLDQTNTEAFF. The CDR3 region has the DNA TGCGCCAGCAGCTTGGACCAGACGAACACTGAAGCTTTCTTT.

The chain joins TRBV2 to TRBJ1-4; TRBD1 might be the D (5 bases). Trimming removed 7 bases from V and 6 bases from J, with 15 bases in between. Germline-derived CDR1 and CDR2 are SNHLY and FYNNEI. The CDR3 runs to 14 residues. The CDR3 nucleotides read TGTGCCAGCAACAGTGCAGGGAGTGATGAAAAACTGTTTTTT. This translates into CASNSAGSDEKLFF. Combining the CDR3 with reference TRBV2 and TRBJ1-4 gives the whole variable domain EPEVTQTPSHQVTQMGQEVILRCVPISNHLYFYWYRQILGQKVEFLVSFYNNEISEKSEIFDDQFSVERPDGSNFTLKIRSTKLEDSAMYFCASNSAGSDEKLFFGSGTQLSVL.

V and J are TRBV4-1 and TRBJ1-6; a weak D match, TRBD1 (5 bases). Between the trimmed V and J ends, which lost 0 bases and 4 bases, there was a span of 16 bases. This CDR3 region has 18 residues. Germline loops: CDR1 MGHRA, CDR2 YSYEKL. The CDR3 coding sequence is TGCGCCAGCAGCCAAGATAGGGACGGAGGAGCATATAATTCACCCCTCCACTTT. Its protein is CASSQDRDGGAYNSPLHF.